Below, 30 T cell receptor beta chains from the same sample are listed, as sequenced in a study of Ad26.COV2.S vaccination and SARS-CoV-2 variants. Measured with immunoSEQ multiplex PCR; TCRdb has only the in-frame clones, and not every one. The sample carries over 130,000 clones, 86% recorded once. Specimen: peripheral blood, collected after recovery from COVID-19. These receptors were obtained from a human donor who had recovered from COVID-19.

The chain employs TRBV7-9 and TRBJ1-1; D unclear. V gave up 5 bases and J gave up 7 bases, with 11 bases separating them. This CDR3 spans 12 amino acids. Germline CDR1 SEHNR, CDR2 FQNEAQ (reference sequence). CDR3 sequence (DNA): TGTGCCAGCAGCAGAGGTTCAGGTGAAGCTTTCTTT. Its translation is CASSRGSGEAFF.

The gene calls are TRBV29-1 and TRBJ1-3; no clear D. Trimming took 6 bases from V and 2 from J, leaving 11 bases between them. The V gene's germline CDR1 is SQVTM and CDR2 ANQGSEA. The CDR3 extends over 13 amino acids. DNA for the CDR3: TGCAGCGTCCTGATGGGGACTGGAAACACCATATATTTT. Translated, it gives CSVLMGTGNTIYF.

For this clone: Germline and junction disagree at one end, which may indicate a read error. The V call is TRBV7-7, the J call TRBJ2-3; tentative D call: TRBD2 (5 bases). Germline CDR1 SSHAT, CDR2 FNYEAQ (reference sequence). The CDR3 spans 15 residues. The CDR3 DNA is TGTGCTAGCAGCTTCTCCAGCGGCCTGACAGATACGCAGTATTTT. Translated: CASSFSSGLTDTQYF.

This chain uses TRBV19 with TRBJ2-3; D is undetermined. Trimming left V 3 bases short and J 2 bases short, with 6 bases between. The germline V gene has CDR1 LNHDA and CDR2 SQIVND (reference sequence). CDR3 size: 13 residues. The CDR3 DNA follows: TGTGCCAGTAGTATGCAGTCCACAGATACGCAGTATTTT. Translation gives CASSMQSTDTQYF.

The gene calls are TRBV7-9 and TRBJ2-1; the D gene is possibly TRBD2 (6 bases). Germline CDR1 reads SEHNR; CDR2 reads FQNEAQ (reference sequence). The CDR3 length is 12 residues. V was clipped by 5 bases and J by 8 bases, with 10 bases between them. DNA for the CDR3: TGTGCCAGCAGCGCGGGGTGGGATGAGCAGTTCTTC. This translates into CASSAGWDEQFF.

The chain combines TRBV2 with TRBJ2-1, with a possible D match to TRBD2 (5 bases). Trimming took 5 bases from V and 9 from J, leaving 14 bases between them. Germline lookup yields CDR1 SNHLY and CDR2 FYNNEI. This CDR3 has 13 residues. CDR3 loop: CASSRSGFFEQFF. The CDR3 DNA follows: TGTGCCAGCAGTCGTTCGGGGTTTTTTGAGCAGTTCTTC. Full variable domain (remainder filled in from reference TRBV2 and TRBJ2-1): EPEVTQTPSHQVTQMGQEVILRCVPISNHLYFYWYRQILGQKVEFLVSFYNNEISEKSEIFDDQFSVERPDGSNFTLKIRSTKLEDSAMYFCASSRSGFFEQFFGPGTRLTVL.

CDR3 coding DNA: TGTGCCAGCAGTTCCCGGGGGCCTAACCAAGAGACCCAGTACTTC. Its protein product is CASSSRGPNQETQYF. The chain carries TRBV6-6 and TRBJ2-5; D tentatively reads TRBD1 or TRBD2 (6 bases each). In germline, CDR1 is MNHNY, CDR2 SVGAGI (reference sequence). Trimming shortened V by 4 bases and J by 0 bases, and 12 bases separated the two germline ends. The CDR3 runs to 15 residues.

The CDR3 spells CASSLAAGRQGSGGYTF. For the CDR3, the DNA is TGTGCCAGCAGCTTAGCAGCGGGGAGACAGGGGAGTGGTGGCTACACCTTC. This chain connects TRBV7-2 to TRBJ1-2; 8 bases fit TRBD1. V lost 0 bases to trimming and J lost 7 bases; unmatched junction nucleotides: 13. This CDR3 has 17 residues. Germline CDR1 is SGHTA and CDR2 is FQGNSA.

The chain combines TRBV2 with TRBJ2-7; tentative D call: TRBD1 (5 bases). The CDR3 contains 13 residues. Trimming pared 4 bases from V and 3 bases from J, leaving 10 bases between. The germline V gene encodes CDR1 SNHLY and CDR2 FYNNEI. For the CDR3, the DNA is TGTGCCAGCAGTGTAGACAGCCTCTACGAGCAGTACTTC. Protein sequence: CASSVDSLYEQYF.

The V and J genes are TRBV4-1 and TRBJ2-7; D is undetermined. V shed 1 base and J shed 1 base, with 17 bases lying between them. The CDR3 is 17 residues long. CDR1 is MGHRA and CDR2 is YSYEKL in the germline V gene. The CDR3 reads CASSQVSRALPSYEQYF. The CDR3 DNA reads as TGCGCCAGCAGCCAAGTATCACGGGCCCTACCATCCTACGAGCAGTACTTC.

The chain combines TRBV19 with TRBJ1-1; D is possibly TRBD1 (6 bases). Germline assignment: CDR1 LNHDA and CDR2 SQIVND (reference sequence). The V and J ends lost 5 bases and 3 bases respectively, with 13 bases between them. This CDR3 comprises 14 residues. The CDR3 is CASSAQGSYTEAFF. Written as DNA, the CDR3 is TGTGCCAGTAGTGCGCAGGGGTCGTACACTGAAGCTTTCTTT.

This rearrangement joins TRBV11-2 to TRBJ2-1, with 12 bases lining up with TRBD1. Germline assignment: CDR1 SGHAT and CDR2 FQNNGV. The CDR3 loop spans 16 amino acids. Unmatched junction bases numbered 10, after V lost 5 bases and J lost 8 bases. CDR3 sequence reads: CASSLGTGGAVYEQFF. The CDR3 coding sequence is TGTGCCAGCAGCCTCGGGACAGGGGGCGCGGTCTATGAGCAGTTCTTC.

This chain uses TRBV28 with TRBJ2-7; 8 bases are a match to TRBD1. CDR1 MDHEN and CDR2 SYDVKM come from the germline V gene. The CDR3 is 15 amino acids. Losses at the gene ends were 5 bases for V and 4 bases for J; bases not matched to a gene: 10. The CDR3 bases are TGTGCCAGCAGTACCTACAGGGGGGTTCGGTACGAGCAGTACTTC. It is translated as CASSTYRGVRYEQYF.

This clone was counted between two and nine times. The chain combines TRBV7-9 with TRBJ1-5; no definite D call. Trimming removed 5 bases from V and 2 bases from J, with 7 bases in between. Germline values: CDR1 SEHNR, CDR2 FQNEAQ (reference sequence). The CDR3 consists of 13 residues. CDR3 sequence reads: CASSGTGNQPQHF. The CDR3 DNA reads TGTGCCAGCAGCGGTACAGGCAATCAGCCCCAGCATTTT.

The chain employs TRBV7-6 and TRBJ1-1, with D hard to call. There are 16 residues in the CDR3. From germline, CDR1 is SGHVS and CDR2 FNYEAQ. V was shortened by 2 bases and J by 3 bases, with 16 bases between the two germline ends. This CDR3 is CASSLRLPGSDTEAFF. The CDR3 DNA reads TGTGCCAGCAGCTTACGCCTGCCAGGAAGTGACACTGAAGCTTTCTTT.

The V and J genes are TRBV5-1 and TRBJ2-3; D is undetermined. Trimming left V 4 bases short and J 6 bases short, with 9 bases between. The germline CDR1 and CDR2 sequences are SGHRS and YFSETQ. CDR3 size: 12 residues. CDR3 in amino acids: CASSRPTDTQYF. CDR3 DNA sequence: TGCGCCAGCAGCCGACCAACGGATACGCAGTATTTT.

By its share, this clone is large. This chain connects TRBV5-1 to TRBJ2-1; D not resolved. This CDR3 contains 15 residues. Germline CDR1 and CDR2: SGHRS and YFSETQ. V lost 2 bases to trimming and J lost 0 bases, with 9 bases between them. CDR3 sequence (DNA): TGCGCCAGCAGCTTAAAAAGAGTCTCCTACAATGAGCAGTTCTTC. Its translation: CASSLKRVSYNEQFF.

The chain uses TRBV9 and TRBJ1-3; the D gene is possibly TRBD1 (5 bases). The CDR3 sequence is 15 residues long. Trimming took 3 bases from V and 4 from J, leaving 14 bases between them. In germline, CDR1 is SGDLS, CDR2 YYNGEE. The CDR3: CASSAGDSYGNTIYF. The CDR3 nucleotides are TGTGCCAGCAGCGCGGGAGACAGTTACGGAAACACCATATATTTT.

V usage is TRBV7-2 and J usage is TRBJ2-3, with 10 nucleotides matching TRBD2. This CDR3 contains 16 residues. Germline V CDR1 and CDR2: SGHTA, FQGNSA. Trimming at V came to 2 bases and at J to 2 bases, leaving 4 bases not matched to a gene. CDR3 region: CASSLMLAGDTDTQYF. CDR3 nucleotide sequence: TGTGCCAGCAGCTTAATGCTAGCGGGGGACACAGATACGCAGTATTTT.

The chain has TRBV10-1 and TRBJ1-5, with D perhaps matching TRBD1 (6 bases). Germline lookup yields CDR1 WNHNN and CDR2 SYGVQD (reference sequence). The V end lost 10 bases, the J end lost 0 bases, and 25 bases lay between the germline ends. The CDR3 is 18 amino acids. The CDR3, as DNA: TGCGCCAACCCCCTAACTCAGGGGCCAACCCATAGCAATCAGCCCCAGCATTTT. This translates into CANPLTQGPTHSNQPQHF.

V usage is TRBV5-6 and J usage is TRBJ2-2; D is ambiguous. The germline CDR1 and CDR2 sequences are SGHDT and YYEEEE. The V and J ends lost 0 bases and 3 bases respectively, with 12 bases between them. This CDR3 is built from 16 residues. CDR3 protein: CASSLATEGYTGELFF. CDR3 sequence (DNA): TGTGCCAGCAGCTTGGCCACGGAAGGGTACACCGGGGAGCTGTTTTTT.

This clone was seen only once. This chain joins TRBV2 and TRBJ2-2, with D possibly TRBD1 on 6 matching bases. Per germline, CDR1 SNHLY and CDR2 FYNNEI. There are 13 residues in the CDR3. V was shortened by 5 bases and J by 4 bases, with 8 bases between the two germline ends. The DNA for the CDR3 is TGTGCCAGCAGTTTCAGGGGCACCGGGGAGCTGTTTTTT. It translates to CASSFRGTGELFF.

The chain uses TRBV27 and TRBJ1-4; 12 nucleotides line up with TRBD1. This CDR3 contains 18 residues. CDR1 and CDR2 from the germline V gene are MNHEY and SMNVEV (reference sequence). Trimming removed 6 bases from V and 0 bases from J; junction bases left unmatched: 8. Written as DNA, the CDR3 is TGTGCCAGCAGATCCGGGACAGGGGGCCCTGCAACTAATGAAAAACTGTTTTTT. As protein: CASRSGTGGPATNEKLFF.

This clone has only a few counts. Here the CDR3 reads CSASVSGLESSGQFF. CDR3 sequence (DNA): TGCAGTGCTAGTGTTTCGGGACTAGAGTCCTCGGGGCAGTTCTTC. The gene calls are TRBV20-1 and TRBJ2-1; TRBD2 matches at 8 bases. CDR3 length equals 15 residues. J was trimmed by 12 bases and V by 3 bases; bases with no gene match: 16. The germline V gene has CDR1 DFQATT and CDR2 SNEGSKA (reference sequence).

The gene calls are TRBV10-3 and TRBJ1-6; 7 nucleotides align to TRBD1. The CDR3 length is 15 residues. The V gene's germline CDR1 is ENHRY and CDR2 SYGVKD. The trim removed 3 bases at V and 5 bases at J, leaving 4 bases unmatched. CDR3 residues: CAISDRDSHNSPLHF. DNA of the CDR3: TGTGCCATCAGTGATCGGGACAGTCATAATTCACCCCTCCACTTT.

The CDR3 DNA follows: TGTGCCACCAGTTTCGGGGACGGCTTGGGCAATGAGCAGTTCTTC. Encoded protein: CATSFGDGLGNEQFF. This sequence joins TRBV24-1 and TRBJ2-1; either TRBD1 or TRBD2 may fit D (5 bases each). V lost 6 bases to trimming and J lost 6 bases, with 17 bases between them. This CDR3 comprises 15 residues. Per germline, CDR1 KGHDR and CDR2 SFDVKD.

The chain has TRBV7-2 and TRBJ1-4; no reliable D call. The CDR3 spans 14 residues. Trimming shortened V by 7 bases and J by 5 bases, and 14 bases separated the two germline ends. Germline V CDR1 and CDR2: SGHTA, FQGNSA. The CDR3 spells CASTLGWRNEKLFF. DNA of the CDR3: TGTGCCAGCACCCTCGGGTGGAGAAATGAAAAACTGTTTTTT.

J is TRBJ1-5 and V is TRBV28, with D possibly TRBD1 on 5 matching bases. The CDR3 is 17 amino acids. Germline V gene data show CDR1 as MDHEN and CDR2 as SYDVKM. Trimming removed 7 bases from V and 6 bases from J, with 25 bases in between. The CDR3 region has the DNA TGTGCCAGCATTATAGGGAACAGGCCCGGAACCAGTCAGCCCCAGCATTTT. Its translation: CASIIGNRPGTSQPQHF.

This sequence joins TRBV4-3 and TRBJ2-7; TRBD1 matches at 9 bases. The length of the CDR3 is 16 residues. The V segment lost 0 bases and the J segment 3 bases; nucleotides outside the gene matches: 6. Germline loops: CDR1 LGHNA, CDR2 YSLEER. CDR3: CASSQDGTGRSYEQYF. CDR3 nucleotide sequence: TGCGCCAGCAGCCAAGATGGGACAGGGCGTAGCTACGAGCAGTACTTC.

The genes are TRBV10-2 and TRBJ2-5; 11 bases line up with TRBD2. After removal of 7 bases from V and 5 bases from J, the junction contained 6 bases not matched to a gene. The CDR3 covers 14 residues. Per germline, CDR1 WSHSY and CDR2 SAAADI. CDR3 residues: CASNSGGVLETQYF. The CDR3 DNA is TGCGCCAGCAATAGCGGGGGGGTTTTGGAGACCCAGTACTTC.